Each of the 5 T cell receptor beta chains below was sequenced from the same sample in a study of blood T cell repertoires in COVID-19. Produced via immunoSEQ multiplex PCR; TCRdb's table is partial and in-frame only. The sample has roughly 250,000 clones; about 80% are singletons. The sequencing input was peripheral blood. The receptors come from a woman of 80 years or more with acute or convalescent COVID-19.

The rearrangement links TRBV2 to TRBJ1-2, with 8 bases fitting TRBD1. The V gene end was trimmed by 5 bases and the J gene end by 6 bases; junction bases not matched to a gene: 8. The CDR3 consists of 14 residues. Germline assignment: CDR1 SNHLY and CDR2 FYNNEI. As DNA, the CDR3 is TGTGCCAGCAGTCGGGACAGGCGTTTTGATGGCTACACCTTC. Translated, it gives CASSRDRRFDGYTF.

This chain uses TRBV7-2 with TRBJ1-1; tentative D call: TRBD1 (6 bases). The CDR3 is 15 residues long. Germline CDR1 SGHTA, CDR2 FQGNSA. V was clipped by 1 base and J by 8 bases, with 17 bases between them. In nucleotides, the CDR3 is TGTGCCAGCAGCTTAGGGGACATGGGAAAGGGAGAAGCTTTCTTT. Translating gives CASSLGDMGKGEAFF.

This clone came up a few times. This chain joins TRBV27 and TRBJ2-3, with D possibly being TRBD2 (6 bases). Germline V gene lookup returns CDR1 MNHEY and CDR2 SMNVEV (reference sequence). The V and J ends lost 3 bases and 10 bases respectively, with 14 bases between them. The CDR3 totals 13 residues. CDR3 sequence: CASSLGGPQAQYF. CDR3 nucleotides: TGTGCCAGCAGTTTGGGGGGACCCCAGGCGCAGTATTTT.

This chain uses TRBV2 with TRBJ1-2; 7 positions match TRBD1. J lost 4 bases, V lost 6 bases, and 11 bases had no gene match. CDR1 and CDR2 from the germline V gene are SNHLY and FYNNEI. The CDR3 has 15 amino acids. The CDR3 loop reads CASSLQGTGAYGYTF. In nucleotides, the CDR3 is TGTGCCAGCAGCCTACAGGGGACCGGGGCCTATGGCTACACCTTC.

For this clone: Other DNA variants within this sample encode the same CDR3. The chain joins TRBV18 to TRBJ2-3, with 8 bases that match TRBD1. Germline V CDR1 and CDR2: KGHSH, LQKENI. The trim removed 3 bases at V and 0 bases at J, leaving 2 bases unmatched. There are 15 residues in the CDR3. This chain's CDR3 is CASSPQGASTDTQYF. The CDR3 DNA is TGTGCCAGCTCACCCCAGGGGGCTAGCACAGATACGCAGTATTTT.